The present T cell receptor (beta chain) was sequenced within a study of vaccination and CD4 T cells after COVID-19. Overall study: Investigators took post-vaccine samples a median 72 days after dose two, within a range of 14 to 241. The control cultures got either a CEFX pool, an HIV-1 Nef pool, or no peptide at all.

Sequenced with the Oncomine TCR Beta short-read assay was DNA taken from cultured CD4+ T cells. After culture, CD4+ T cells served as the source for genomic DNA extraction. Each CDR3 protein is one row after TCRdb ran MiXCR on the PCR reads. The sample has 9,000 to 15,000 distinct CDR3 sequences; roughly 58% are singletons. Treatment denoted: roughly 11-day PBMC culture with coronavirus spike peptide pools or control peptides (ViraFEST assay). The PCR-positive dates, March through December 2020, came before the US Alpha, Beta and Delta variants. Trimming pared 5 bases from V and 5 bases from J, leaving 12 bases between. The germline CDR1 and CDR2 sequences are SEHNR and FQNEAQ (reference sequence). The CDR3 is 13 residues long. This clonotype was recorded a few times. Antigen specificity is unknown.

The clonotype originates from a human donor who had recovered from COVID-19. Sequences were obtained from CD4+ T cells from blood, cultured in vitro. This chain connects TRBV7-9 to TRBJ1-2; a weak D match, TRBD1 (5 bases). The CDR3 spells CASSAETDYGYTF. CDR3 DNA sequence: TGTGCCAGCAGCGCCGAGACAGATTATGGCTACACCTTC.